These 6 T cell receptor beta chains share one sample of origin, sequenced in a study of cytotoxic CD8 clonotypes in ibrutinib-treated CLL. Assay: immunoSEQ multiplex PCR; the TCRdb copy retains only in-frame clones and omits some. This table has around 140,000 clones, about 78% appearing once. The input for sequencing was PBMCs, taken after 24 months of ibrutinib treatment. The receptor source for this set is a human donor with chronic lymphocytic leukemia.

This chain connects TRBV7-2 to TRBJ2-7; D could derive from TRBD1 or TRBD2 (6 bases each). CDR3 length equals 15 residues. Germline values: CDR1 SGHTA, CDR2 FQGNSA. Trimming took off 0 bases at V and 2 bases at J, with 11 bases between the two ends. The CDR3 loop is CASSLAGGTTYEQYF. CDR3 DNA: TGTGCCAGCAGCTTAGCAGGGGGGACCACCTACGAGCAGTACTTC.

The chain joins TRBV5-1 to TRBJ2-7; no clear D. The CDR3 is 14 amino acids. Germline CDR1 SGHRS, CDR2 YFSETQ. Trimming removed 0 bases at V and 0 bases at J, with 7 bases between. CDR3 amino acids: CASSLGPASYEQYF. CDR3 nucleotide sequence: TGCGCCAGCAGCTTGGGTCCGGCCTCCTACGAGCAGTACTTC.

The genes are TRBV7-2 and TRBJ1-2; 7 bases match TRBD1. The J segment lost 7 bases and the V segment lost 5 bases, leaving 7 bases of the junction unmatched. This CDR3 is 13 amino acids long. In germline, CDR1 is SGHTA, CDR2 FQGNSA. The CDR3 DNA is TGTGCCAGCAGCCCCCAGACAGGGCTTGGCTACACCTTC. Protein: CASSPQTGLGYTF.

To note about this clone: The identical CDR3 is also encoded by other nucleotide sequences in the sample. The CDR3 sequence: CASSYSRGQGGYGYTF. CDR3 nucleotide sequence: TGTGCCAGCAGTTACTCGCGCGGACAGGGGGGCTATGGCTACACCTTC. The J gene is TRBJ1-2, the V gene TRBV6-6; 10 bases agree with TRBD1. Germline CDR1 MNHNY, CDR2 SVGAGI (reference sequence). The CDR3 extends over 16 amino acids. The J segment lost 4 bases and the V segment lost 0 bases, leaving 5 bases of the junction unmatched.

DNA for the CDR3: TGTGCCAGCTCACCCGGACAGGGCACCAATCAGCCCCAGCATTTT. The encoded protein is CASSPGQGTNQPQHF. The J gene is TRBJ1-5, the V gene TRBV18; 8 nucleotides line up with TRBD1. The CDR3 has 15 residues. J was trimmed by 3 bases and V by 3 bases; bases with no gene match: 4. The germline V gene encodes CDR1 KGHSH and CDR2 LQKENI.

CDR3 sequence reads: CASSPGHQELAKNIQYF. DNA for the CDR3: TGTGCCAGCTCACCCGGGCACCAAGAACTAGCCAAAAACATTCAGTACTTC. The V and J genes are TRBV18 and TRBJ2-4; D ambiguous. CDR3 size: 17 residues. CDR1 and CDR2 (germline): KGHSH, LQKENI. V lost 3 bases and J lost 0, with 15 bases in between.